A selection of T cell receptor beta chains follows, all from one sample in a study of T cell repertoires in cytomegalovirus infection. Their antigen targets remain unknown. TCRdb used MiXCR to reprocess the reads, holding one entry per CDR3 protein. The sample includes about 100,000 distinct CDR3 sequences, over 40% seen only once; the top ten take less than 80%. Material: CD8+ T cells from cultured PBMCs, obtained from culture after CMV antigen stimulation. The receptors originated from a human donor in good health (CMV status not recorded). Some clones in this sample may be carry-over from other donors' samples. CDR3s include the opening cysteine and the closing phenylalanine or tryptophan. A D gene is named only where the DNA matches it firmly. Not all rows give a size; the values are once, few, many and, for expanded clones, a class.

cdr3_aa cdr3_nt clone_size j_call v_call d_call
CASSSTRVYGYTF TGTGCCAGCAGTTCAACCAGGGTGTATGGCTACACCTTC . TRBJ1-2 TRBV12-3/TRBV12-4 .
CASSLGQGVDGYTF TGTGCCAGCAGCTTAGGACAGGGAGTGGATGGCTACACCTTC once TRBJ1-2 TRBV7-4 TRBD1
CASSYSGGPSETQYF TGTGCCAGCAGTTACTCGGGGGGCCCTTCGGAGACCCAGTACTTC . TRBJ2-5 TRBV6-5 .
CASSPGQGTGNTIYF TGTGCCAGCAGCCCGGGACAGGGTACGGGGAACACCATATATTTT few TRBJ1-3 TRBV6-6 TRBD1
CASSYWDRGYNEQFF TGTGCCAGCAGTTACTGGGACAGGGGTTACAATGAGCAGTTCTTC . TRBJ2-1 TRBV6-5 TRBD1
CASSLMRGQGYGYTF TGTGCCAGCAGTTTAATGCGTGGACAGGGTTATGGCTACACCTTC few TRBJ1-2 TRBV12-3/TRBV12-4 TRBD1
CASSSDGWRDGYTF TGTGCCAGCAGCTCAGATGGGTGGAGGGATGGCTACACCTTC . TRBJ1-2 TRBV7-4 .
CASTPLGRANPYEQYF TGTGCCAGCACCCCGCTGGGCAGGGCTAATCCCTACGAGCAGTACTTC . TRBJ2-7 TRBV27 .
CASSLVVSGIRGIAYEQYF TGTGCCAGCAGCTTAGTCGTAAGCGGGATTCGGGGGATAGCCTACGAGCAGTACTTC few TRBJ2-7 TRBV7-2 TRBD2
CSAYYTGEWIQYF TGCAGTGCTTATTACACGGGGGAATGGATTCAGTACTTC . TRBJ2-4 TRBV20-1 .
CASGTSGGDNTDTQYF TGTGCCAGCGGGACGAGCGGGGGGGATAACACAGATACGCAGTATTTT . TRBJ2-3 TRBV6-8 TRBD2
CASSSDSWGANEQYF TGTGCCAGCAGCTCTGACTCATGGGGGGCCAACGAGCAGTACTTC . TRBJ2-7 TRBV12-3/TRBV12-4 .
CASSEPTGIVTDTQYF TGTGCCAGCAGTGAACCGACGGGCATCGTCACAGATACGCAGTATTTT . TRBJ2-3 TRBV2 .
CASSLLGAGNNSPLHF TGTGCCAGCAGTTTGCTGGGGGCGGGCAATAATTCACCCCTCCACTTT . TRBJ1-6 TRBV27 .
CAISPGDTLDQPQHF TGTGCCATCAGCCCAGGGGACACCCTTGATCAGCCCCAGCATTTT few TRBJ1-5 TRBV10-3 .
CASSQVGGLYNEQFF TGCGCCAGCAGCCAAGTCGGGGGACTCTACAATGAGCAGTTCTTC few TRBJ2-1 TRBV4-1 .
CASSFGGVETQYF TGTGCCAGCAGCTTTGGGGGGGTAGAGACCCAGTACTTC few TRBJ2-5 TRBV7-2 TRBD2
CASSPREGATADTQYF TGTGCCAGTAGCCCAAGAGAGGGGGCAACGGCAGATACGCAGTATTTT many TRBJ2-3 TRBV19 TRBD1
CASSRDIAQPQHF TGTGCCAGCAGCCGGGACATAGCTCAGCCCCAGCATTTT . TRBJ1-5 TRBV5-5 .
CSARPLAGAFNEQFF TGCAGTGCTAGGCCCCTAGCGGGGGCCTTCAATGAGCAGTTCTTC . TRBJ2-1 TRBV20-1 TRBD2
CASSFQHAYEQYF TGTGCCAGCAGTTTTCAGCATGCTTACGAGCAGTACTTC . TRBJ2-7 TRBV27 .
CASSEDRGNTEAFF TGTGCCAGCAGTGAAGACAGGGGGAACACTGAAGCTTTCTTT . TRBJ1-1 TRBV2 TRBD1
CATSDSYEQYF TGTGCCACCAGTGACAGCTACGAGCAGTACTTC . TRBJ2-7 TRBV24-1 .
CASSEDGQETQYF TGTGCCAGCAGTGAAGACGGGCAAGAGACCCAGTACTTC many TRBJ2-5 TRBV2 .
CASSQALAGGGETQYF TGTGCCAGCAGCCAGGCCCTAGCGGGGGGCGGAGAGACCCAGTACTTC . TRBJ2-5 TRBV4-2 TRBD2
CASSLDVGYEQYF TGTGCCAGCAGCTTAGATGTGGGCTACGAGCAGTACTTC . TRBJ2-7 TRBV11-2 .
CASSSFGGGYNEQFF TGTGCCAGCAGCTCCTTCGGGGGGGGGTACAATGAGCAGTTCTTC . TRBJ2-1 TRBV5-3 TRBD2